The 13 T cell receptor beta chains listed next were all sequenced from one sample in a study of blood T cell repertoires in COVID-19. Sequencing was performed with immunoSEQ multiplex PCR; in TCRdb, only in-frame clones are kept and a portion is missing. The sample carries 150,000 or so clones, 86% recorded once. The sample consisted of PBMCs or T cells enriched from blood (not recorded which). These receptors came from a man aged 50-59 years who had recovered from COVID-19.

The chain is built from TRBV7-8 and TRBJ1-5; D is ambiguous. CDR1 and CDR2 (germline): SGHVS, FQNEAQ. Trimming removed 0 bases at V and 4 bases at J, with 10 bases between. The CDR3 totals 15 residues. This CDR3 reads CASSLAHRGNQPQHF. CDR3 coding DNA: TGTGCCAGCAGCTTAGCGCACCGGGGTAATCAGCCCCAGCATTTT.

CDR3 sequence reads: CASSLIGTGRANTEAFF. The CDR3 nucleotides read TGTGCCAGCAGTTTAATAGGGACAGGTAGAGCGAACACTGAAGCTTTCTTT. V gene TRBV28 combines with J gene TRBJ1-1; 8 nucleotides line up with TRBD1. The germline CDR1 and CDR2 sequences are MDHEN and SYDVKM. Trimming removed 2 bases from V and 1 base from J; junction bases left unmatched: 9. The CDR3 covers 17 residues.

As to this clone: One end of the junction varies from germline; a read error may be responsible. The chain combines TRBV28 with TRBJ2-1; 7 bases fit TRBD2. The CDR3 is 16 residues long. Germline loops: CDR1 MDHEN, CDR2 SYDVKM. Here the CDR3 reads CASLRGSGGRNNEQFF. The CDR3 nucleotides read TGCGCCAGCCTTAGAGGATCGGGGGGTAGGAACAATGAGCAGTTCTTC.

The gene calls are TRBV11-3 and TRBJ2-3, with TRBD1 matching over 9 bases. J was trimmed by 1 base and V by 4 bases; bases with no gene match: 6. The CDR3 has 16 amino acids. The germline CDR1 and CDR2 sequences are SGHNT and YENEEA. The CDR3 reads CASSSTGGWGTDTQYF. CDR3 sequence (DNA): TGTGCCAGCAGCTCTACAGGGGGCTGGGGCACAGATACGCAGTATTTT.

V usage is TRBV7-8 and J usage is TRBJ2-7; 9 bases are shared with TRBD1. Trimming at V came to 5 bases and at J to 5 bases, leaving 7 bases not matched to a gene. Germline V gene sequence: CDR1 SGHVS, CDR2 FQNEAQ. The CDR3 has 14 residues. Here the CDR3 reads CASSERDRVHEQYF. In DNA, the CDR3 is TGTGCCAGCAGCGAACGGGACAGGGTGCACGAGCAGTACTTC.

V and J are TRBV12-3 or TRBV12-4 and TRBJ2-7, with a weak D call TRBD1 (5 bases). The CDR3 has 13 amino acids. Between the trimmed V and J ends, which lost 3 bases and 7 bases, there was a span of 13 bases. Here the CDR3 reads CASSFFGAEEQYF. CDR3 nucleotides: TGTGCCAGCAGTTTTTTTGGGGCTGAAGAGCAGTACTTC.

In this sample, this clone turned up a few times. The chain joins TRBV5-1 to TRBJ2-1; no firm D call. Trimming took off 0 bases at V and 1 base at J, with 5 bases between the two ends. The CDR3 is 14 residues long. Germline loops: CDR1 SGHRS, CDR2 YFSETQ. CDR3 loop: CASSLVGSYNEQFF. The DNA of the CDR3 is TGCGCCAGCAGCTTGGTCGGTTCCTACAATGAGCAGTTCTTC.

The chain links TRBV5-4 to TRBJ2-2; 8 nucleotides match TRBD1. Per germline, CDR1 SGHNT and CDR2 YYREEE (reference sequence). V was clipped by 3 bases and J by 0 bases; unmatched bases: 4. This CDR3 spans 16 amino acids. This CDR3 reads CASSSGQGPNTGELFF. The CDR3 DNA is TGTGCCAGCAGCTCCGGACAGGGCCCGAACACCGGGGAGCTGTTTTTT.

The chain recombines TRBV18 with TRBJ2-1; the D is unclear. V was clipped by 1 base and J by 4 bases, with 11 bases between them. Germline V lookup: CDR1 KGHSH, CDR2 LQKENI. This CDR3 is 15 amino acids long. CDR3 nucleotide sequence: TGTGCCAGCTCACCACACCCCTTAGCATACAATGAGCAGTTCTTC. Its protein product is CASSPHPLAYNEQFF.

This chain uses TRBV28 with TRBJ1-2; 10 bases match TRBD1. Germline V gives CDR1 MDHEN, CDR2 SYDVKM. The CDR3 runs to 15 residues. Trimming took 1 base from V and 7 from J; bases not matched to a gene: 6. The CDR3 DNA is TGTGCCAGCAGTTTATTCAGGACAGGGGGGGTTGGCTACACCTTC. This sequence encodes CASSLFRTGGVGYTF.

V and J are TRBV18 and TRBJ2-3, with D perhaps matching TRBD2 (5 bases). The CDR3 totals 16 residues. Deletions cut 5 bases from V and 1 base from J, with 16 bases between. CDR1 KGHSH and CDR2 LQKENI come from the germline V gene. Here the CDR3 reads CASSFAVLGGTDTQYF. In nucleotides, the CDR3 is TGTGCCAGCTCATTCGCGGTTCTGGGAGGCACAGATACGCAGTATTTT.

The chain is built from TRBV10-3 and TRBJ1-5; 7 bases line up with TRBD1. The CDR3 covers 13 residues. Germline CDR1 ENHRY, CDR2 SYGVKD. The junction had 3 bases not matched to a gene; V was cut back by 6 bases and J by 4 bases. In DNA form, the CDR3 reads TGTGCCATCAGGGACAGGTCTAATCAGCCCCAGCATTTT. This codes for CAIRDRSNQPQHF.

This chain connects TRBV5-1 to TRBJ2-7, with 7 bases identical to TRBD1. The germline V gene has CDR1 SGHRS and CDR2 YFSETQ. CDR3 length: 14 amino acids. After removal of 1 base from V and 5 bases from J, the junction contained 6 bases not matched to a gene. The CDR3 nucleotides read TGCGCCAGCAGCTTGATAGGGGGCAAGCACGAGCAGTACTTC. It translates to CASSLIGGKHEQYF. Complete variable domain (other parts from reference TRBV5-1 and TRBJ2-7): KAGVTQTPRYLIKTRGQQVTLSCSPISGHRSVSWYQQTPGQGLQFLFEYFSETQRNKGNFPGRFSGRQFSNSRSEMNVSTLELGDSALYLCASSLIGGKHEQYFGPGTRLTVT.